This TCR beta chain was sequenced in a study of T cell responses to AZD1222 COVID-19 vaccine. Study results and caveats: Increases in Spike-specific TCR breadth and depth were seen after two AZD1222 doses.

Note on this clone: Its matching antigen is unknown.

TCRdb keeps only in-frame clones here, not all; method: immunoSEQ multiplex PCR. The table shows some 160,000 clones, with 80% to 95% occurring only once. V dropped 4 bases and J dropped 4; count of bases not matched to a gene: 6. Germline V CDR1 and CDR2: SGHNT, YENEEA. This CDR3 is built from 15 residues. This clonotype was sampled from an adult in good health. Here the sequenced sample was peripheral blood, taken on day 0 of AZD1222 vaccination. The chain has TRBV11-3 and TRBJ2-1, with 8 bases aligning to TRBD1. The CDR3 DNA is TGTGCCAGCAGCTCGGGACAGGCCCCTTACAATGAGCAGTTCTTC. Protein sequence: CASSSGQAPYNEQFF.